Listed below are T cell receptor beta chains from one sample, sequenced in a study of T cells in Graves' hyperthyroidism and ophthalmopathy. TCRdb redid the calling of the multiplex PCR reads with MiXCR, one entry per CDR3 protein. The table shows some 760,000 distinct CDR3 sequences, with approximately 14% occurring only once. The sequenced sample consisted of blood. These receptors all come from a woman younger than 35 with Graves' hyperthyroidism. CDR3s include the opening cysteine and the closing phenylalanine or tryptophan. D genes are given only for firm matches. Size is stated for part of the rows, as once, few or many counts, or as a class when the clone is expanded.

j_call: TRBJ2-1; v_call: TRBV30; d_call: .; clone_size: many; cdr3_aa: CAWSGGAGSSYNEQFF; cdr3_nt: TGTGCCTGGAGCGGAGGTGCAGGTAGCTCCTACAATGAGCAGTTCTTC
j_call: TRBJ2-7; v_call: TRBV7-8; d_call: TRBD1; clone_size: many; cdr3_aa: CASSLTRDRGSSYEQYF; cdr3_nt: TGTGCCAGCAGCTTAACTAGGGACAGGGGGAGCTCCTACGAGCAGTACTTC
j_call: TRBJ2-4; v_call: TRBV18; d_call: TRBD1; clone_size: many; cdr3_aa: CASSTGQGAKNIQYF; cdr3_nt: TGTGCCAGCTCGACAGGACAGGGGGCCAAAAACATTCAGTACTTC
j_call: TRBJ1-5; v_call: TRBV4-1; d_call: .; clone_size: many; cdr3_aa: CASSLGHLEPQHF; cdr3_nt: TGCGCCAGCAGCCTAGGACATCTGGAACCCCAGCATTTT
j_call: TRBJ1-1; v_call: TRBV6-2/TRBV6-3; d_call: TRBD1; clone_size: few; cdr3_aa: CASVEQGALTEAFF; cdr3_nt: TGTGCCAGCGTAGAGCAGGGGGCTCTCACTGAAGCTTTCTTT
j_call: TRBJ2-7; v_call: TRBV4-1; d_call: TRBD2; clone_size: few; cdr3_aa: CASSQIFETSGNEQYF; cdr3_nt: TGCGCCAGCAGCCAAATTTTCGAGACTAGCGGGAACGAGCAGTACTTC
j_call: TRBJ1-2; v_call: TRBV9; d_call: TRBD1; clone_size: many; cdr3_aa: CASSSRTGDNYGYTF; cdr3_nt: TGTGCCAGCAGCTCACGGACAGGGGATAACTATGGCTACACCTTC
j_call: TRBJ2-3; v_call: TRBV6-5; d_call: TRBD1; clone_size: .; cdr3_aa: CASSYRGQFITGTDTQYF; cdr3_nt: TGTGCCAGCAGTTACAGGGGACAGTTCATCACTGGCACAGATACGCAGTATTTT
j_call: TRBJ2-2; v_call: TRBV9; d_call: .; clone_size: .; cdr3_aa: CASSVAGAEYGELFF; cdr3_nt: TGTGCCAGCAGCGTAGCTGGGGCTGAATACGGGGAGCTGTTTTTT
j_call: TRBJ2-7; v_call: TRBV20-1; d_call: .; clone_size: few; cdr3_aa: CSAREVYSYEQYF; cdr3_nt: TGCAGTGCTAGGGAGGTATACTCCTACGAGCAGTACTTC
j_call: TRBJ1-5; v_call: TRBV4-1; d_call: .; clone_size: .; cdr3_aa: CASSQIDRSDQPQHF; cdr3_nt: TGCGCCAGCAGCCAAATCGACAGGTCTGATCAGCCCCAGCATTTT
j_call: TRBJ2-2; v_call: TRBV12-3/TRBV12-4; d_call: TRBD2; clone_size: many; cdr3_aa: CASTARLAGGVTGELFF; cdr3_nt: TGTGCCAGCACCGCCCGACTAGCGGGAGGGGTCACCGGGGAGCTGTTTTTT
j_call: TRBJ2-2; v_call: TRBV29-1; d_call: TRBD2; clone_size: few; cdr3_aa: CSVASFSGRANGELFF; cdr3_nt: TGCAGCGTTGCTTCCTTTAGCGGGAGGGCCAACGGGGAGCTGTTTTTT
j_call: TRBJ1-1; v_call: TRBV4-3; d_call: .; clone_size: .; cdr3_aa: CASSHSKGREAFF; cdr3_nt: TGCGCCAGCAGCCATAGTAAGGGCCGGGAGGCTTTCTTT
j_call: TRBJ1-1; v_call: TRBV10-3; d_call: TRBD1; clone_size: many; cdr3_aa: CATGGGTELTEAFF; cdr3_nt: TGTGCCACCGGGGGCGGGACAGAGTTGACCGAAGCTTTCTTT
j_call: TRBJ2-1; v_call: TRBV18; d_call: .; clone_size: few; cdr3_aa: CASSPAGSLYEQFF; cdr3_nt: TGTGCCAGCTCACCGGCCGGTTCCCTCTATGAGCAGTTCTTC
j_call: TRBJ2-3; v_call: TRBV4-1; d_call: .; clone_size: few; cdr3_aa: CASSQDRGMGTDTQYF; cdr3_nt: TGCGCCAGCAGCCAAGATCGGGGGATGGGCACAGATACGCAGTATTTT
j_call: TRBJ1-3; v_call: TRBV12-3/TRBV12-4; d_call: .; clone_size: many; cdr3_aa: CASSYRTQSSGNTIYF; cdr3_nt: TGTGCCAGCAGTTATAGGACACAAAGCTCTGGAAACACCATATATTTT
j_call: TRBJ2-7; v_call: TRBV7-9; d_call: .; clone_size: .; cdr3_aa: CASSSPGTGPYEQYF; cdr3_nt: TGTGCCAGCAGCTCCCCCGGGACGGGCCCCTACGAGCAGTACTTC
j_call: TRBJ2-7; v_call: TRBV7-9; d_call: .; clone_size: .; cdr3_aa: CASSLVDRNYEQYF; cdr3_nt: TGTGCCAGCAGCTTAGTCGACAGAAACTACGAGCAGTACTTC
j_call: TRBJ1-5; v_call: TRBV2; d_call: .; clone_size: few; cdr3_aa: CASSLPPTGQPQHF; cdr3_nt: TGTGCCAGCAGTTTGCCCCCGACGGGGCAGCCCCAGCATTTT
j_call: TRBJ2-2; v_call: TRBV27; d_call: .; clone_size: few; cdr3_aa: CASSFVAAQATGELFF; cdr3_nt: TGTGCCAGCAGTTTTGTCGCGGCCCAGGCCACCGGGGAGCTGTTTTTT
j_call: TRBJ2-1; v_call: TRBV5-6; d_call: .; clone_size: .; cdr3_aa: CSSSLSYNEQFF; cdr3_nt: TGTTCCAGCAGCTTGTCTTACAATGAGCAGTTCTTC
j_call: TRBJ1-6; v_call: TRBV7-9; d_call: TRBD1; clone_size: many; cdr3_aa: CASSRTGGRSYNSPLHF; cdr3_nt: TGTGCCAGCAGCCGAACAGGGGGAAGATCCTATAATTCACCCCTCCACTTT
j_call: TRBJ2-5; v_call: TRBV5-1; d_call: TRBD1; clone_size: .; cdr3_aa: CASSLRTGRFETQYF; cdr3_nt: TGCGCCAGCAGCTTACGGACAGGGAGGTTCGAGACCCAGTACTTC
j_call: TRBJ2-7; v_call: TRBV20-1; d_call: .; clone_size: many; cdr3_aa: CSARWVYEQYF; cdr3_nt: TGCAGTGCCCGCTGGGTGTACGAGCAGTACTTC
j_call: TRBJ2-7; v_call: TRBV27; d_call: TRBD1; clone_size: many; cdr3_aa: CASSQTGGDEQYF; cdr3_nt: TGTGCCAGCAGTCAGACAGGGGGCGACGAGCAGTACTTC
j_call: TRBJ1-1; v_call: TRBV20-1; d_call: .; clone_size: .; cdr3_aa: CSARPPGGSGTEAFF; cdr3_nt: TGCAGTGCTAGACCCCCCGGGGGGTCCGGGACTGAAGCTTTCTTT
j_call: TRBJ1-1; v_call: TRBV5-1; d_call: .; clone_size: many; cdr3_aa: CASSTGGLRTEAFF; cdr3_nt: TGCGCCAGCAGCACGGGGGGGCTGAGAACTGAAGCTTTCTTT
j_call: TRBJ1-5; v_call: TRBV6-6; d_call: .; clone_size: .; cdr3_aa: CASSYGGMGQPQHF; cdr3_nt: TGTGCCAGCAGTTACGGGGGGATGGGTCAGCCCCAGCATTTT
j_call: TRBJ2-1; v_call: TRBV7-6; d_call: TRBD2; clone_size: .; cdr3_aa: CASSLGTGGVVGSSYNEQFF; cdr3_nt: TGTGCCAGCAGCTTAGGAACCGGGGGGGTTGTGGGGAGCTCCTACAATGAGCAGTTCTTC
j_call: TRBJ1-1; v_call: TRBV20-1; d_call: .; clone_size: many; cdr3_aa: CSAHAGGNMNTEAFF; cdr3_nt: TGCAGTGCTCACGCAGGCGGGAATATGAACACTGAAGCTTTCTTT
j_call: TRBJ1-1; v_call: TRBV24-1; d_call: .; clone_size: .; cdr3_aa: CATSDSNWSWNTEAFF; cdr3_nt: TGTGCCACCAGTGATAGTAATTGGAGCTGGAACACTGAAGCTTTCTTT
j_call: TRBJ2-3; v_call: TRBV30; d_call: .; clone_size: few; cdr3_aa: CAWSFGIGATDTQYF; cdr3_nt: TGTGCCTGGAGTTTTGGAATTGGGGCCACAGATACGCAGTATTTT
j_call: TRBJ1-2; v_call: TRBV27; d_call: TRBD1; clone_size: few; cdr3_aa: CASSEGGGQVNYGYTF; cdr3_nt: TGTGCCAGCAGTGAGGGGGGGGGACAGGTGAACTATGGCTACACCTTC
j_call: TRBJ2-3; v_call: TRBV18; d_call: .; clone_size: .; cdr3_aa: CASQDQGTSSTDTQYF; cdr3_nt: TGTGCCAGCCAGGACCAAGGGACCTCAAGCACAGATACGCAGTATTTT
j_call: TRBJ2-1; v_call: TRBV19; d_call: TRBD2; clone_size: .; cdr3_aa: CASSIVGTSGNEQFF; cdr3_nt: TGTGCCAGTAGTATAGTCGGGACTAGCGGCAATGAGCAGTTCTTC
j_call: TRBJ2-3; v_call: TRBV5-1; d_call: .; clone_size: many; cdr3_aa: CASSLVPTNPTDTQYF; cdr3_nt: TGCGCCAGCAGCTTGGTCCCGACTAACCCCACAGATACGCAGTATTTT
j_call: TRBJ2-4; v_call: TRBV28; d_call: .; clone_size: many; cdr3_aa: CASSPGNIQYF; cdr3_nt: TGTGCCAGCAGTCCCGGAAACATTCAGTACTTC
j_call: TRBJ1-2; v_call: TRBV4-1; d_call: TRBD1; clone_size: .; cdr3_aa: CASSQVQGGNPPYTF; cdr3_nt: TGCGCCAGCAGCCAAGTTCAGGGGGGCAACCCTCCCTACACCTTC
j_call: TRBJ2-1; v_call: TRBV7-9; d_call: .; clone_size: few; cdr3_aa: CASSSEDRISYNEQFF; cdr3_nt: TGTGCCAGCAGCTCGGAAGACAGGATCTCCTACAATGAGCAGTTCTTC
j_call: TRBJ2-1; v_call: TRBV27; d_call: .; clone_size: few; cdr3_aa: CASSLAGAQSSYNEQFF; cdr3_nt: TGTGCCAGCAGTTTAGCGGGGGCCCAAAGCTCCTACAATGAGCAGTTCTTC
j_call: TRBJ2-6; v_call: TRBV7-9; d_call: TRBD1; clone_size: .; cdr3_aa: CASSLPTRGPGANVLTF; cdr3_nt: TGTGCCAGCAGCTTACCAACAAGGGGGCCCGGGGCCAACGTCCTGACTTTC
j_call: TRBJ2-7; v_call: TRBV14; d_call: .; clone_size: .; cdr3_aa: CASSQDPSGPGHEQYF; cdr3_nt: TGTGCCAGCAGCCAAGATCCCTCCGGACCGGGGCACGAGCAGTACTTC
j_call: TRBJ2-7; v_call: TRBV10-3; d_call: .; clone_size: few; cdr3_aa: CAISESGTYYEQYF; cdr3_nt: TGTGCCATCAGTGAGTCTGGCACCTACTACGAGCAGTACTTC
j_call: TRBJ2-3; v_call: TRBV11-2; d_call: .; clone_size: many; cdr3_aa: CASSPGPERSTDTQYF; cdr3_nt: TGTGCCAGCAGCCCCGGCCCTGAGCGGAGCACAGATACGCAGTATTTT
j_call: TRBJ1-5; v_call: TRBV30; d_call: .; clone_size: many; cdr3_aa: CAAGTLLNQPQHF; cdr3_nt: TGTGCCGCAGGAACTCTCCTCAATCAGCCCCAGCATTTT
j_call: TRBJ2-3; v_call: TRBV11-1; d_call: TRBD2; clone_size: many; cdr3_aa: CASSLVREATTDTQYF; cdr3_nt: TGTGCCAGCAGCTTAGTGCGGGAGGCGACCACAGATACGCAGTATTTT
j_call: TRBJ2-7; v_call: TRBV12-3/TRBV12-4; d_call: .; clone_size: many; cdr3_aa: CASSRRGEGYEQYF; cdr3_nt: TGTGCCAGCAGTCGGCGTGGGGAAGGCTACGAGCAGTACTTC
j_call: TRBJ1-5; v_call: TRBV7-8; d_call: TRBD1; clone_size: many; cdr3_aa: CASSPDRFYSQPQHF; cdr3_nt: TGTGCCAGCAGCCCGGACAGGTTTTATTCGCAGCCCCAGCATTTT
j_call: TRBJ1-5; v_call: TRBV7-2; d_call: .; clone_size: few; cdr3_aa: CASSLHQFQPQHF; cdr3_nt: TGTGCCAGCAGCTTACACCAATTTCAGCCCCAGCATTTT
j_call: TRBJ1-5; v_call: TRBV28; d_call: .; clone_size: .; cdr3_aa: CASSLLGLDRAGGRQPQHF; cdr3_nt: TGTGCCAGCAGTTTATTAGGGTTGGATAGGGCAGGAGGGAGGCAGCCCCAGCATTTT
j_call: TRBJ2-2; v_call: TRBV20-1; d_call: .; clone_size: many; cdr3_aa: CSARDWAGPNTGELFF; cdr3_nt: TGCAGTGCTAGAGATTGGGCGGGCCCGAACACCGGGGAGCTGTTTTTT
j_call: TRBJ2-7; v_call: TRBV28; d_call: TRBD1; clone_size: many; cdr3_aa: CASREGQAPYEQYF; cdr3_nt: TGTGCCAGCAGGGAGGGACAGGCACCCTACGAGCAGTACTTC
j_call: TRBJ2-1; v_call: TRBV20-1; d_call: .; clone_size: many; cdr3_aa: CSAPLGEKGSYNEQFF; cdr3_nt: TGCAGTGCTCCCTTAGGAGAAAAGGGCTCCTACAATGAGCAGTTCTTC
j_call: TRBJ2-7; v_call: TRBV7-8; d_call: .; clone_size: many; cdr3_aa: CASSSQSRGRTRDEQYF; cdr3_nt: TGTGCCAGCAGCTCCCAATCAAGAGGGCGGACGAGGGACGAGCAGTACTTC
j_call: TRBJ2-2; v_call: TRBV7-2; d_call: .; clone_size: .; cdr3_aa: CASSLRGWELDTGELFF; cdr3_nt: TGTGCCAGCAGCTTAAGGGGGTGGGAGTTGGACACCGGGGAGCTGTTTTTT
j_call: TRBJ2-1; v_call: TRBV6-1; d_call: TRBD2; clone_size: .; cdr3_aa: CATTGVGGGWNEQFF; cdr3_nt: TGTGCCACCACGGGCGTGGGGGGGGGATGGAATGAGCAGTTCTTC
j_call: TRBJ2-7; v_call: TRBV5-5; d_call: .; clone_size: many; cdr3_aa: CASSLDETYEQYF; cdr3_nt: TGTGCCAGCAGCTTGGACGAGACCTACGAGCAGTACTTC
j_call: TRBJ2-7; v_call: TRBV6-1; d_call: TRBD1; clone_size: .; cdr3_aa: CATRTGQGGREQYF; cdr3_nt: TGTGCCACTAGAACGGGACAGGGGGGAAGGGAGCAGTACTTC